Below, 22 T cell receptor beta chains from the same sample are listed, as sequenced in a study of radiotherapy plus CTLA-4 blockade in lung cancer. The method was immunoSEQ multiplex PCR; TCRdb's version includes in-frame clones alone and lacks a portion of them. The sample holds about 95,000 clones, under 90% seen once. The specimen was peripheral blood, collected from a patient treated with radiotherapy plus ipilimumab. Receptors originate from a human donor with non-small cell lung cancer who had stable disease on radiotherapy plus ipilimumab.

J is TRBJ1-6 and V is TRBV27; D possibly corresponds to TRBD1 (5 bases). Germline values: CDR1 MNHEY, CDR2 SMNVEV (reference sequence). Trimming shortened V by 8 bases and J by 9 bases, and 11 bases separated the two germline ends. The CDR3 is 12 residues long. CDR3 in amino acids: CASDQGCSPLHF. The DNA for the CDR3 is TGTGCCAGCGACCAGGGTTGTTCACCCCTCCACTTT.

The V call is TRBV27, the J call TRBJ2-7; D may be TRBD2 (5 bases). CDR1 and CDR2 from the germline V gene are MNHEY and SMNVEV (reference sequence). This CDR3 contains 13 residues. Trimming pared 9 bases from V and 2 bases from J, leaving 14 bases between. The CDR3 loop reads CASVLAWTYEQYF. The CDR3 DNA reads TGTGCCAGTGTTTTAGCGTGGACCTACGAGCAGTACTTC.

The chain has TRBV9 and TRBJ2-6; D is ambiguous. Germline CDR1 and CDR2: SGDLS and YYNGEE. The CDR3 sequence is 16 residues long. V shed 3 bases and J shed 0 bases, with 10 bases lying between them. This chain's CDR3 is CASSGLQSSGANVLTF. In DNA form, the CDR3 reads TGTGCCAGCAGCGGCCTCCAGAGCTCTGGGGCCAACGTCCTGACTTTC.

V usage is TRBV9 and J usage is TRBJ2-3, with 8 bases fitting TRBD2. Germline-derived CDR1 and CDR2 are SGDLS and YYNGEE. The CDR3 loop spans 16 amino acids. Unmatched junction bases numbered 5, after V lost 0 bases and J lost 2 bases. The CDR3 protein is CASSVGTSGYTDTQYF. The DNA of the CDR3 is TGTGCCAGCAGCGTAGGAACTAGCGGATACACAGATACGCAGTATTTT.

The chain combines TRBV4-2 with TRBJ1-1; tentative D call: TRBD1 (5 bases). Germline values: CDR1 LGHNA, CDR2 YNFKEQ. V lost 3 bases and J lost 1, with 6 bases in between. The CDR3 totals 13 residues. The CDR3 DNA follows: TGTGCCAGCAGCCAGACAGAGAACACTGAAGCTTTCTTT. The encoded protein is CASSQTENTEAFF.

The chain combines TRBV4-2 with TRBJ2-1; D is unresolved. V dropped 0 bases and J dropped 6 bases, with 15 bases sitting between them. This CDR3 has 16 amino acids. Germline CDR1 is LGHNA and CDR2 is YNFKEQ. CDR3 region: CASSQDWALSGNEQFF. The CDR3 DNA reads as TGTGCCAGCAGCCAAGATTGGGCGCTTTCAGGCAATGAGCAGTTCTTC.

As DNA, the CDR3 is TGTGCCAGCAGCTTAGGACAGGGGATTTACAATGAGCAGTTCTTC. Translated, it gives CASSLGQGIYNEQFF. The chain uses TRBV7-2 and TRBJ2-1; TRBD1 matches at 8 bases. Germline CDR1 reads SGHTA; CDR2 reads FQGNSA. This CDR3 is 15 amino acids long. V shed 1 base and J 4 bases; nucleotides not matched to a gene: 3.

The chain has TRBV7-3 and TRBJ2-2, with 8 bases that match TRBD2. The CDR3 loop spans 18 amino acids. J lost 4 bases, V lost 5 bases, and 15 bases had no gene match. Germline lookup yields CDR1 SGHTA and CDR2 FQGTGA. The CDR3 region has the DNA TGTGCCAGCAGCCCCCCCCTTCCGGGGACTAGAGGCACCGGGGAGCTGTTTTTT. It specifies CASSPPLPGTRGTGELFF.

J is TRBJ1-4 and V is TRBV9; 7 nucleotides align to TRBD1. V lost 3 bases and J lost 8; bases outside the gene matches: 10. Germline CDR1 reads SGDLS; CDR2 reads YYNGEE. The length of the CDR3 is 15 residues. DNA for the CDR3: TGTGCCAGCAGCGGCGACGTCGGACAGGAGGAAAAACTGTTTTTT. This gives the protein CASSGDVGQEEKLFF.

The rearrangement links TRBV29-1 to TRBJ1-3; the D gene is possibly TRBD1 (6 bases). Germline CDR1 reads SQVTM; CDR2 reads ANQGSEA. V was shortened by 3 bases and J by 4 bases, with 13 bases between the two germline ends. This CDR3 region has 14 residues. The CDR3 nucleotides are TGCAGCGTTGAGTCCAACAGGGTAGGAAACACCATATATTTT. Protein sequence: CSVESNRVGNTIYF.

The J gene is TRBJ2-5, the V gene TRBV19; D could derive from TRBD1 or TRBD2 (6 bases each). This CDR3 has 15 amino acids. Trimming cost V 3 bases and J 0 bases, with 11 bases left between them. Germline values: CDR1 LNHDA, CDR2 SQIVND (reference sequence). This chain's CDR3 is CASSMGGLYQETQYF. The CDR3 DNA is TGTGCCAGTAGTATGGGGGGCTTGTACCAAGAGACCCAGTACTTC. Full variable domain (rest looked up from reference TRBV19 and TRBJ2-5): DGGITQSPKYLFRKEGQNVTLSCEQNLNHDAMYWYRQDPGQGLRLIYYSQIVNDFQKGDIAEGYSVSREKKESFPLTVTSAQKNPTAFYLCASSMGGLYQETQYFGPGTRLLVL.

This chain joins TRBV4-1 and TRBJ2-3, with D possibly TRBD2 on 5 matching bases. Trimming removed 1 base from V and 3 bases from J, with 8 bases in between. Germline V CDR1 and CDR2: MGHRA, YSYEKL. The CDR3 spans 14 residues. The CDR3 protein is CASSQARGTDTQYF. As DNA, the CDR3 is TGCGCCAGCAGCCAAGCTAGAGGGACAGATACGCAGTATTTT.

The chain links TRBV9 to TRBJ2-4; maybe TRBD1 (5 bases). Trimming took 1 base from V and 5 from J, leaving 13 bases between them. CDR1 is SGDLS and CDR2 is YYNGEE in the germline V gene. The CDR3 covers 15 residues. The DNA of the CDR3 is TGTGCCAGCAGCGTACAGGGAAGGTTGGAAAACATTCAGTACTTC. The encoded protein is CASSVQGRLENIQYF. The variable domain in full, completed from reference TRBV9 and TRBJ2-4, reads DSGVTQTPKHLITATGQRVTLRCSPRSGDLSVYWYQQSLDQGLQFLIQYYNGEERAKGNILERFSAQQFPDLHSELNLSSLELGDSALYFCASSVQGRLENIQYFGAGTRLSVL.

The rearrangement links TRBV19 to TRBJ2-5; 11 nucleotides agree with TRBD1. V trimming: 4 bases; J trimming: 2 bases; junction bases outside the gene matches: 15. The CDR3 contains 19 residues. From germline, CDR1 is LNHDA and CDR2 SQIVND (reference sequence). The chain's CDR3 is CASSRSGTGGVSRQETQYF. The CDR3 DNA is TGTGCCAGTAGTAGATCCGGGACAGGGGGTGTGAGTCGACAAGAGACCCAGTACTTC.

The chain links TRBV21-1 to TRBJ2-5; the D segment call TRBD2 is taken from the table without a DNA check. TRBV21-1 is a listed pseudogene. The length of the CDR3 is 15 residues. This chain's CDR3 is CASSSLPREKETQYF. The DNA of the CDR3 is TGTGCCAGCAGCAGTTTACCACGGGAAAAGGAGACCCAGTACTTC.

The rearrangement joins TRBV7-3 to TRBJ2-3; TRBD2 aligns across 15 bases. The CDR3 loop spans 18 amino acids. The germline V gene has CDR1 SGHTA and CDR2 FQGTGA. Trimming at V came to 0 bases and at J to 6 bases, leaving 7 bases not matched to a gene. CDR3 protein: CASSLTLGTSGRRDTQYF. The CDR3 bases are TGTGCCAGCAGCTTAACGCTCGGGACTAGCGGGAGGAGGGATACGCAGTATTTT.

The rearrangement joins TRBV5-1 to TRBJ1-4, with 8 bases lining up with TRBD1. Germline V gene lookup returns CDR1 SGHRS and CDR2 YFSETQ. The CDR3 extends over 18 amino acids. J was trimmed by 7 bases and V by 1 base; bases with no gene match: 15. CDR3: CASSLRPRTGPGGEKLFF. The CDR3 nucleotides read TGCGCCAGCAGCTTGCGGCCAAGGACAGGGCCGGGGGGTGAAAAACTGTTTTTT.

The chain uses TRBV5-6 and TRBJ1-1; a possible D gene is TRBD1 (6 bases). The germline V gene encodes CDR1 SGHDT and CDR2 YYEEEE. The CDR3 totals 14 residues. V dropped 4 bases and J dropped 4 bases, with 14 bases sitting between them. CDR3 in amino acids: CASSRFGQPTEAFF. CDR3 in DNA: TGTGCCAGCAGCCGCTTCGGACAGCCCACTGAAGCTTTCTTT.

This rearrangement joins TRBV6-5 to TRBJ1-3; D possibly corresponds to TRBD1 (5 bases). The V gene's germline CDR1 is MNHEY and CDR2 SVGAGI. V lost 2 bases, J lost 2 bases, and 13 bases lay in between. The CDR3 length is 16 residues. The CDR3 coding sequence is TGTGCCAGCAGTTACGGTGGGGGGGGGACTGGAAACACCATATATTTT. This translates into CASSYGGGGTGNTIYF.

The rearrangement joins TRBV14 to TRBJ2-3; D is perhaps TRBD2 (5 bases). This CDR3 region has 14 residues. The germline V and J ends were trimmed by 4 bases and 4 bases, with 12 bases remaining between them. The germline V gene has CDR1 SGHDN and CDR2 FVKESK. CDR3 sequence (DNA): TGTGCCAGCAGCCGACGGGATAGTTCAGATACGCAGTATTTT. This codes for CASSRRDSSDTQYF.

The rearrangement joins TRBV7-2 to TRBJ2-7; 7 nucleotides agree with TRBD1. The trim removed 0 bases at V and 1 base at J, leaving 6 bases unmatched. This CDR3 is built from 16 residues. Germline-derived CDR1 and CDR2 are SGHTA and FQGNSA. CDR3 amino acids: CASSLAFSGGSYEQYF. The DNA for the CDR3 is TGTGCCAGCAGCTTAGCTTTTTCAGGGGGTTCCTACGAGCAGTACTTC.

The chain couples TRBV28 to TRBJ2-6, with 8 bases matching TRBD2. The V gene's germline CDR1 is MDHEN and CDR2 SYDVKM. V lost 6 bases to trimming and J lost 0 bases; unmatched junction nucleotides: 7. The CDR3 consists of 17 residues. CDR3 residues: CASSRSGSSSGANVLTF. DNA of the CDR3: TGTGCCAGCAGCCGGAGCGGGAGCTCCTCTGGGGCCAACGTCCTGACTTTC.